Sequencing of this TCR beta chain was carried out in a study of blood T cell repertoires in COVID-19. Across the whole study: Sources were T cells, B-cell-depleted T cells, or PBMCs; the material itself was cDNA or gDNA.

The CDR3 is 14 amino acids. From germline, CDR1 is SNHLY and CDR2 FYNNEI. V lost 8 bases to trimming and J lost 7 bases; unmatched junction nucleotides: 8. In the original analysis: Nucleated cell number was recorded as an estimate derived from reference gene primer amplification. The table came from immunoSEQ multiplex PCR; TCRdb's copy has only in-frame clones and leaves some out. V, J and clone size were drawn from that table, and D and trimming were deduced from the DNA. The sample has around 15,000 clones, roughly 80% seen once. The sequence was collected from a man older than 75 with active COVID-19. V is TRBV2 and J is TRBJ2-1, with 10 bases matching TRBD2. Sample: peripheral blood. Here the CDR3 DNA reads TGTGCCAGCCCGGCTAGCGGGAGAGGGAATGAGCAGTTCTTC. It is translated as CASPASGRGNEQFF.